A single sample gave rise to the 23 T cell receptor beta chains below, sequenced in a study of blood T cell repertoires in COVID-19. Sequencing was performed with immunoSEQ multiplex PCR; in TCRdb, only in-frame clones are kept and a portion is missing. The table records roughly 200,000 clones, just under 90% of them present only once. Sequencing input: peripheral blood. These receptors came from a woman aged 18-35 years who had recovered from COVID-19.

The gene calls are TRBV6-5 and TRBJ1-1, with a possible D match to TRBD1 (5 bases). In germline, CDR1 is MNHEY, CDR2 SVGAGI. The CDR3 runs to 15 residues. Trimming removed 6 bases from V and 1 base from J, with 15 bases in between. In DNA, the CDR3 is TGTGCCAGCAGACCCCTGGGACTACAGAACACTGAAGCTTTCTTT. This translates into CASRPLGLQNTEAFF.

The rearrangement uses TRBV5-3 and TRBJ1-1; no definite D call. TRBV5-3 is an ORF, and what it does is uncertain. Deletions cut 4 bases from V and 1 base from J, with 8 bases between. CDR3 length: 13 amino acids. This CDR3 is CARSGPKNTEAFF. CDR3 nucleotides: TGTGCCAGAAGCGGGCCAAAGAACACTGAAGCTTTCTTT.

The chain couples TRBV30 to TRBJ1-6; TRBD1 aligns across 8 bases. CDR1 is GTSNPN and CDR2 is SVGIG in the germline V gene (reference sequence). The CDR3 length is 14 residues. V was clipped by 4 bases and J by 5 bases; unmatched bases: 4. The DNA for the CDR3 is TGTGCCTGGAAGGGACAGGAGGATAATTCACCCCTCCACTTT. This gives the protein CAWKGQEDNSPLHF.

CDR3 sequence reads: CASSQRLAELNEQFF. The CDR3 nucleotides are TGTGCCAGCAGCCAAAGACTAGCGGAACTCAATGAGCAGTTCTTC. The rearrangement uses TRBV7-8 and TRBJ2-1; 9 nucleotides line up with TRBD2. CDR3 length equals 15 residues. Trimming cost V 5 bases and J 6 bases; bases outside gene matches: 8. Germline V lookup: CDR1 SGHVS, CDR2 FQNEAQ.

The CDR3 bases are TGTGCCAGCAGCCAATGGGGCAGCTATAATTCACCCCTCCACTTT. Translation gives CASSQWGSYNSPLHF. The chain uses TRBV7-9 and TRBJ1-6, with D possibly being TRBD1 (5 bases). Between the trimmed V and J ends, which lost 5 bases and 3 bases, there was a span of 11 bases. Germline lookup yields CDR1 SEHNR and CDR2 FQNEAQ (reference sequence). CDR3 length equals 15 residues. Variable domain in full (rest from reference TRBV7-9 and TRBJ1-6): DTGVSQNPRHKITKRGQNVTFRCDPISEHNRLYWYRQTLGQGPEFLTYFQNEAQLEKSRLLSDRFSAERPKGSFSTLEIQRTEQGDSAMYLCASSQWGSYNSPLHFGNGTRLTVT.

V is TRBV5-5 and J is TRBJ2-1, with D unresolved. V lost 2 bases and J 0 bases, leaving 21 bases between the germline ends. The CDR3 is 19 residues long. CDR1 is SGHKS, CDR2 YYEKEE, per germline (reference sequence). The chain's CDR3 is CASSLGQRRSAYSYNEQFF. CDR3 DNA sequence: TGTGCCAGCAGCTTAGGCCAGCGCCGTTCTGCGTACTCCTACAATGAGCAGTTCTTC.

The chain couples TRBV11-2 to TRBJ1-4; D remains unclear. The CDR3 runs to 13 residues. Looked up from germline, CDR1 is SGHAT and CDR2 is FQNNGV. Trimming stripped 6 bases from V and 8 bases from J, with 13 bases between. CDR3 nucleotide sequence: TGTGCCAGCAGGACAATTGGGGAGGAAAAACTGTTTTTT. It encodes CASRTIGEEKLFF.

This clone occurred a few times. The gene calls are TRBV4-3 and TRBJ2-6; D unclear. The V gene lost 1 base and the J gene lost 0 bases, with 7 bases spanning the gap. CDR1 and CDR2 from the germline V gene are LGHNA and YSLEER. This CDR3 has 16 amino acids. CDR3 nucleotide sequence: TGCGCCAGCAGCCAAGTTGTAAACTCTGGGGCCAACGTCCTGACTTTC. Translation: CASSQVVNSGANVLTF.

The chain employs TRBV5-1 and TRBJ2-1, with D unresolved. Trimming took off 1 base at V and 6 bases at J, with 11 bases between the two ends. CDR3 length: 14 residues. CDR1 and CDR2 (germline): SGHRS, YFSETQ. The CDR3 loop reads CASSLTTPVNEQFF. The DNA of the CDR3 is TGCGCCAGCAGCTTGACTACCCCGGTCAATGAGCAGTTCTTC.

The CDR3 sequence: CASSPRTGLDEQFF. DNA of the CDR3: TGTGCCAGCAGCCCCAGGACAGGGCTCGATGAGCAGTTCTTC. This chain links TRBV11-2 with TRBJ2-1; 8 bases are a match to TRBD1. The CDR3 is 14 amino acids. Germline CDR1 is SGHAT and CDR2 is FQNNGV. V was pared by 5 bases and J by 8 bases, with 8 bases of the junction left unmatched.

The J gene is TRBJ2-1, the V gene TRBV7-2; D might be TRBD2 (5 bases). The CDR3 is made up of 12 amino acids. Germline CDR1 and CDR2: SGHTA and FQGNSA. Trimming took off 1 base at V and 12 bases at J, with 10 bases between the two ends. CDR3 nucleotide sequence: TGTGCCAGCAGCTTAGGAGGGTGGGGGCAGTTCTTC. As protein: CASSLGGWGQFF.

The V gene is TRBV5-6, the J gene TRBJ2-5, with a weak D call TRBD2 (6 bases). Looked up from germline, CDR1 is SGHDT and CDR2 is YYEEEE. Trimming stripped 0 bases from V and 2 bases from J, with 14 bases between. This CDR3 contains 16 residues. The CDR3 protein is CASSLEGPGEQETQYF. The CDR3 DNA is TGTGCCAGCAGCTTGGAGGGTCCGGGGGAGCAAGAGACCCAGTACTTC.

The V call is TRBV24-1, the J call TRBJ2-2; D may be TRBD1 (5 bases). Germline CDR1 KGHDR, CDR2 SFDVKD. The CDR3 runs to 12 residues. With 6 bases removed from V and 6 bases from J, the gap between germline ends came to 7 bases. The CDR3, as DNA: TGTGCCACCAGTCTGGGGCCCGGGGAGCTGTTTTTT. Translation: CATSLGPGELFF.

The chain links TRBV18 to TRBJ1-2, with 8 bases that match TRBD1. The germline gives CDR1 KGHSH, CDR2 LQKENI. Trimming removed 5 bases from V and 3 bases from J; junction bases left unmatched: 2. There are 13 residues in the CDR3. In DNA, the CDR3 is TGTGCCAGCTCAGAGACAGGGGACTATGGCTACACCTTC. This encodes CASSETGDYGYTF.

J is TRBJ1-2 and V is TRBV6-4; possibly TRBD1 for D (5 bases). There are 15 residues in the CDR3. Trimming removed 6 bases at V and 4 bases at J, with 18 bases between. CDR1 and CDR2 from the germline V gene are MRHNA and SNTAGT. The CDR3 DNA sequence: TGTGCCAGCAGCCCCGGGGACTGGGGGAGCTATGGCTACACCTTC. Its translation: CASSPGDWGSYGYTF.

This clone was counted once. The chain joins TRBV7-9 to TRBJ2-1; D ambiguous. The CDR3 sequence is 12 residues long. V was cut by 3 bases and J by 8 bases, with 8 bases left in between. CDR1 is SEHNR, CDR2 FQNEAQ, per germline (reference sequence). CDR3 region: CASSFRGHEQFF. The CDR3, as DNA: TGTGCCAGCAGCTTTCGAGGTCATGAGCAGTTCTTC.

The chain is built from TRBV7-3 and TRBJ1-1, with TRBD1 identical over 7 bases. The germline V gene encodes CDR1 SGHTA and CDR2 FQGTGA. V lost 4 bases and J lost 4; bases outside the gene matches: 6. The CDR3 extends over 14 amino acids. CDR3 region: CASSSGGLGTEAFF. DNA for the CDR3: TGTGCCAGCAGCTCAGGGGGTTTGGGCACTGAAGCTTTCTTT.

The chain recombines TRBV7-2 with TRBJ2-3; D remains unclear. The length of the CDR3 is 13 residues. V was clipped by 5 bases and J by 3 bases, with 9 bases between them. CDR1 SGHTA and CDR2 FQGNSA come from the germline V gene. CDR3 sequence reads: CASSQVRTDTQYF. In nucleotides, the CDR3 is TGTGCCAGCAGCCAGGTCCGGACAGATACGCAGTATTTT.

This clone was detected once. The gene calls are TRBV28 and TRBJ1-1; the D gene is possibly TRBD1 (5 bases). The germline V gene encodes CDR1 MDHEN and CDR2 SYDVKM. The ends were cut back, 6 bases at V and 10 bases at J, with 15 bases in the middle. CDR3 size: 12 residues. CDR3 sequence reads: CASSLAGGRAFF. DNA for the CDR3: TGTGCCAGCAGCCTAGCCGGGGGTAGAGCTTTCTTT.

The rearrangement joins TRBV24-1 to TRBJ2-1; 10 bases line up with TRBD2. Germline CDR1 reads KGHDR; CDR2 reads SFDVKD. J lost 3 bases, V lost 1 base, and 5 bases had no gene match. The CDR3 has 17 amino acids. The CDR3 reads CATSDFRASGSYNEQFF. CDR3 nucleotide sequence: TGTGCCACCAGTGATTTTAGGGCTAGCGGGAGCTACAATGAGCAGTTCTTC.

J is TRBJ2-5 and V is TRBV15, with 8 positions matching TRBD2. This CDR3 spans 15 amino acids. V lost 1 base, J lost 4 bases, and 5 bases stayed unmatched. Germline lookup yields CDR1 LNHNV and CDR2 YYDKDF (reference sequence). This CDR3 reads CATSRGSGGPETQYF. The CDR3 coding sequence is TGTGCCACCAGCAGAGGGTCGGGGGGGCCAGAGACCCAGTACTTC.

This chain links TRBV6-5 with TRBJ2-5; D is possibly TRBD2 (6 bases). The germline CDR1 and CDR2 sequences are MNHEY and SVGAGI. V was clipped by 2 bases and J by 7 bases, with 17 bases between them. The CDR3 totals 15 residues. The CDR3 bases are TGTGCCAGCAGTTACGCTTTTGGAGGGGCGCGGACCCAGTACTTC. Protein product: CASSYAFGGARTQYF.

The CDR3 is CASSNRDSYYEQYV. In DNA, the CDR3 is TGTGCCAGCAGTAACCGGGACTCTTACTACGAGCAGTACGTC. The chain employs TRBV6-6 and TRBJ2-7; D possibly corresponds to TRBD2 (6 bases). V shed 5 bases and J shed 3 bases, with 14 bases lying between them. CDR1 is MNHNY and CDR2 is SVGAGI in the germline V gene (reference sequence). This CDR3 spans 14 amino acids.